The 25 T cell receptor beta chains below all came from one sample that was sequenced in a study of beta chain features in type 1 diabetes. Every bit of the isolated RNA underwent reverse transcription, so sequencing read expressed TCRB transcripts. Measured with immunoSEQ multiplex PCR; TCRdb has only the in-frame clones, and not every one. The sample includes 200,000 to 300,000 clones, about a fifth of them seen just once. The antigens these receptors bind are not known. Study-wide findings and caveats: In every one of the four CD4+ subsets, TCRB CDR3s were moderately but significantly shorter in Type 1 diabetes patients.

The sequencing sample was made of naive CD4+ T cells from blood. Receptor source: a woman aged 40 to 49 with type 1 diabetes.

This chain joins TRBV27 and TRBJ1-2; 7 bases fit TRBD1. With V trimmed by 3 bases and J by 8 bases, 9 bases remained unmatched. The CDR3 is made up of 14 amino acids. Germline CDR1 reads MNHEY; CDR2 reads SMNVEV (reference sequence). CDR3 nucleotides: TGTGCCAGCAGTTTTAGGACCCAGACAGGGGGCTACACCTTC. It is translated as CASSFRTQTGGYTF.

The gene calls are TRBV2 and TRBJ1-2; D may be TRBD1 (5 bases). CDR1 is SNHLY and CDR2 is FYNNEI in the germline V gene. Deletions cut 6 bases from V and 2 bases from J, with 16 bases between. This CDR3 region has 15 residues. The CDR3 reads CASRRGGSGNYGYTF. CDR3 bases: TGTGCCAGCAGGAGGGGAGGCAGCGGGAACTATGGCTACACCTTC.

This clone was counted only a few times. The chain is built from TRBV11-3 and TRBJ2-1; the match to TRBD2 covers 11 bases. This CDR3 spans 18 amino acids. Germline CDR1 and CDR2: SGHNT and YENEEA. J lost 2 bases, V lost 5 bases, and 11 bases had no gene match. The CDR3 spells CASSPGTSGAATYNEQFF. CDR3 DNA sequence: TGTGCCAGCAGCCCGGGGACTAGCGGAGCGGCGACCTACAATGAGCAGTTCTTC.

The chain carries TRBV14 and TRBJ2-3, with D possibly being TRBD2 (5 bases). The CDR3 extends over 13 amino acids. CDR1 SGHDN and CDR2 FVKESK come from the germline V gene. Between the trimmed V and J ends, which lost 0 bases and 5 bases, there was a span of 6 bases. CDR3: CASSQERVDTQYF. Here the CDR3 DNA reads TGTGCCAGCAGCCAAGAGCGGGTAGATACGCAGTATTTT.

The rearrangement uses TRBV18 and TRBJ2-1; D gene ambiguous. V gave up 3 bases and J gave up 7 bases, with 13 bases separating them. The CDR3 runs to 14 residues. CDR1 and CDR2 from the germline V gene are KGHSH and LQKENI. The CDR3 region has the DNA TGTGCCAGCTCACCCACGAGGCTAGGTAATGAGCAGTTCTTC. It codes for CASSPTRLGNEQFF.

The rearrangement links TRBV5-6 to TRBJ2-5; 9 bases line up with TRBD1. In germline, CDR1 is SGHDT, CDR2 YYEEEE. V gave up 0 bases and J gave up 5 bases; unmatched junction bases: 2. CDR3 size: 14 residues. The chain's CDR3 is CASSLGDRAETQYF. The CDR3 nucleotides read TGTGCCAGCAGCTTGGGGGACAGGGCGGAGACCCAGTACTTC.

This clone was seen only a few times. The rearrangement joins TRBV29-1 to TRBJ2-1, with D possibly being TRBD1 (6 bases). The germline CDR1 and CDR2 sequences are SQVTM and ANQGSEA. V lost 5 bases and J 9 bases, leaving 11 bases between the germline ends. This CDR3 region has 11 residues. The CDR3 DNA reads TGCAGCGTTCAAAGGGGGACTGAGCAGTTCTTC. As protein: CSVQRGTEQFF.

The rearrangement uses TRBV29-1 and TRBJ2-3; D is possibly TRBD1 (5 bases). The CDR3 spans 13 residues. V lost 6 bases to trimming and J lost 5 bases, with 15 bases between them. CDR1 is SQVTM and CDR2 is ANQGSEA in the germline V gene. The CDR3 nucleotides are TGCAGCGTCGACAGCTCGGAGCAAGATACGCAGTATTTT. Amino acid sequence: CSVDSSEQDTQYF.

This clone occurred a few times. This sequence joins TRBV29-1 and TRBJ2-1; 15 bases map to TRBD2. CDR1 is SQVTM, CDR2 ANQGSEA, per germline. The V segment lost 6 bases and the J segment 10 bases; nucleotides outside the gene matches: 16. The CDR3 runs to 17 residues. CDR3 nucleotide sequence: TGCAGCGTCACCAAGCTCAGGACTAGCGGGGGGGGAGGGGAGCAGTTCTTC. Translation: CSVTKLRTSGGGGEQFF.

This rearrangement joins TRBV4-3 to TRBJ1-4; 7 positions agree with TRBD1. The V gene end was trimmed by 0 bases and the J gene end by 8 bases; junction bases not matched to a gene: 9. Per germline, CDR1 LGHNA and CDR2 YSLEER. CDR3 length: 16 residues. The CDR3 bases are TGCGCCAGCAGCCAAGACATTGACAGGGAATGGGAAAAACTGTTTTTT. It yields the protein CASSQDIDREWEKLFF.

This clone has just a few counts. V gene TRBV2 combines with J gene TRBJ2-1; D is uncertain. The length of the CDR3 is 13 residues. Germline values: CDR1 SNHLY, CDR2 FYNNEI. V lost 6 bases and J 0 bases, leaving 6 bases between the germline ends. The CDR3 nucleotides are TGTGCCAGCAGGGTGAGCTCCTACAATGAGCAGTTCTTC. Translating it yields CASRVSSYNEQFF.

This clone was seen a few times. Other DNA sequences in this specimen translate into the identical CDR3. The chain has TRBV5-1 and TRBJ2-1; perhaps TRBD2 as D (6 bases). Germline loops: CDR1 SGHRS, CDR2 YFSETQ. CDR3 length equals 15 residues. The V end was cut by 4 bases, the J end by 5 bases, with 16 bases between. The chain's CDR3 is CASSPLAGSNNEQFF. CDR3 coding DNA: TGCGCCAGCAGCCCGCTGGCGGGGTCCAACAATGAGCAGTTCTTC.

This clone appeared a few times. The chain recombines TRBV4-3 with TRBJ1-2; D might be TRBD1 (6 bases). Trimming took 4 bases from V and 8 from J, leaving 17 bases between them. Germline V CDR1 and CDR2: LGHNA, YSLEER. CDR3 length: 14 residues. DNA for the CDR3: TGCGCCAGCAGCCGCGAAGGGACACAGGGCGGCTACACCTTC. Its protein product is CASSREGTQGGYTF.

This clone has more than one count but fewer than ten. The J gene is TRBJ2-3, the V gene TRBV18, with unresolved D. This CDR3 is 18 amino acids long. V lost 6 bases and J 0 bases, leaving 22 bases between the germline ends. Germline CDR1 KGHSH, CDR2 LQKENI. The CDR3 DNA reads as TGTGCCAGCTCGCCCCCCTTGCGCCGGAGTCCTAGCACAGATACGCAGTATTTT. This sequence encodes CASSPPLRRSPSTDTQYF.

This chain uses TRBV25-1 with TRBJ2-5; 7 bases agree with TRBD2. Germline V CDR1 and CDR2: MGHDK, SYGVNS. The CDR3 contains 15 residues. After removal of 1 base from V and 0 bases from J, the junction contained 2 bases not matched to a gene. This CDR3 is CASSEWEGNQETQYF. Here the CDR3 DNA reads TGTGCCAGCAGTGAATGGGAGGGTAACCAAGAGACCCAGTACTTC. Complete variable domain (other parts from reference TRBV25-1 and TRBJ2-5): EADIYQTPRYLVIGTGKKITLECSQTMGHDKMYWYQQDPGMELHLIHYSYGVNSTEKGDLSSESTVSRIRTEHFPLTLESARPSHTSQYLCASSEWEGNQETQYFGPGTRLLVL.

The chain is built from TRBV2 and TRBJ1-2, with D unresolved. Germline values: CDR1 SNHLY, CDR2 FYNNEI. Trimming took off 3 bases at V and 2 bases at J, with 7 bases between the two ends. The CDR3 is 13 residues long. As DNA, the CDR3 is TGTGCCAGCAGTGAGGCGGAAAACTATGGCTACACCTTC. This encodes CASSEAENYGYTF.

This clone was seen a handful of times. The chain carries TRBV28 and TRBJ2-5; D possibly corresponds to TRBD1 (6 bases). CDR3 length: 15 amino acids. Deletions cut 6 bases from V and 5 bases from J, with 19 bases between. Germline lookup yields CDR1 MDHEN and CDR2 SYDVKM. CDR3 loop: CASRSQGSRIETQYF. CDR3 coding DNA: TGTGCCAGCAGGTCACAGGGTTCGAGGATCGAGACCCAGTACTTC.

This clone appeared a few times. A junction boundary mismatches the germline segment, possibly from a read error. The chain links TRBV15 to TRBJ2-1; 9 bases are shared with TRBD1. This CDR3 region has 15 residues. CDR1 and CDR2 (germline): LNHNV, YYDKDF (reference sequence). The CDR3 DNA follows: TGTGCCACCAGCCGAGACAGGGGGGTTATCAATGAGCAGTTCTTC. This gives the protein CATSRDRGVINEQFF.

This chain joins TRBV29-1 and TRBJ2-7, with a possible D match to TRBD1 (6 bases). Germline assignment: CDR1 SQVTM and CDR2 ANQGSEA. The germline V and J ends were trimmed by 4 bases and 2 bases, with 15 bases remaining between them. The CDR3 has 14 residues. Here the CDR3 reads CSVGVRTVPYEQYF. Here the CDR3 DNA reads TGCAGCGTTGGAGTAAGGACAGTTCCCTACGAGCAGTACTTC.

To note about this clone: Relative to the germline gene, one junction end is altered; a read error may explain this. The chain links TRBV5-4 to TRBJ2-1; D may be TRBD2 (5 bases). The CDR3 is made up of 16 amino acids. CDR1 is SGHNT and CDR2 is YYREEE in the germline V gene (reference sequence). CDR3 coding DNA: TGCGCCAGCAGCCCTCTTGTGTGGGAGAGGTACAATGAGCAGTTCTTC. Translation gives CASSPLVWERYNEQFF.

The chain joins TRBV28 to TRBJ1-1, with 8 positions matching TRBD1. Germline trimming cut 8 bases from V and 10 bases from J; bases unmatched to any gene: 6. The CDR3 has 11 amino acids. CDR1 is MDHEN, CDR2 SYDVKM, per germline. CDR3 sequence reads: CASGNRGGAFF. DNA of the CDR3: TGTGCCAGCGGTAACAGGGGGGGAGCTTTCTTT.

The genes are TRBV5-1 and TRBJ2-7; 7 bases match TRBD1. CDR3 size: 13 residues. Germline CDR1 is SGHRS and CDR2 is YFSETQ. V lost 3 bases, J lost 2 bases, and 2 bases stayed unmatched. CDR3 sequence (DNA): TGCGCCAGCAGCTCGGGACAGCCCTACGAGCAGTACTTC. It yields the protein CASSSGQPYEQYF.

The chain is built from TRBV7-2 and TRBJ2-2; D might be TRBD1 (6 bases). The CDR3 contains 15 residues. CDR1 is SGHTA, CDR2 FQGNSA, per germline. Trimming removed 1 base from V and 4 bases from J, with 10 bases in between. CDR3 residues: CASSLVGQSTGELFF. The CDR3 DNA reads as TGTGCCAGCAGCTTAGTCGGACAGAGCACCGGGGAGCTGTTTTTT. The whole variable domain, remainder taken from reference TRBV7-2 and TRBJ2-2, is GAGVSQSPSNKVTEKGKDVELRCDPISGHTALYWYRQSLGQGLEFLIYFQGNSAPDKSGLPSDRFSAERTGGSVSTLTIQRTQQEDSAVYLCASSLVGQSTGELFFGEGSRLTVL.

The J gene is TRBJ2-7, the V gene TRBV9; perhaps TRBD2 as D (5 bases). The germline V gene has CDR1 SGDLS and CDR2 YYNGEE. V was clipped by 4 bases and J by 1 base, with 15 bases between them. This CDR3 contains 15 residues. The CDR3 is CASSPRHTGSYEQYF. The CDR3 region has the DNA TGTGCCAGCAGCCCGAGGCACACGGGATCCTACGAGCAGTACTTC.

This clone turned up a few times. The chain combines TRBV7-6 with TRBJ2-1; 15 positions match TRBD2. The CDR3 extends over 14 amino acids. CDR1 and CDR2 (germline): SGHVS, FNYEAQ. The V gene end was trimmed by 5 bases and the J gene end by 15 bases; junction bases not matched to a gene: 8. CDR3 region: CASSPGTSGGLAFF. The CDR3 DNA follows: TGTGCCAGCAGCCCAGGGACTAGCGGGGGGTTAGCGTTCTTC. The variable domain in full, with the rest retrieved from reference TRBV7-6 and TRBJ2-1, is GAGVSQSPRYKVTKRGQDVALRCDPISGHVSLYWYRQALGQGPEFLTYFNYEAQQDKSGLPNDRFSAERPEGSISTLTIQRTEQRDSAMYRCASSPGTSGGLAFFGPGTRLTVL.